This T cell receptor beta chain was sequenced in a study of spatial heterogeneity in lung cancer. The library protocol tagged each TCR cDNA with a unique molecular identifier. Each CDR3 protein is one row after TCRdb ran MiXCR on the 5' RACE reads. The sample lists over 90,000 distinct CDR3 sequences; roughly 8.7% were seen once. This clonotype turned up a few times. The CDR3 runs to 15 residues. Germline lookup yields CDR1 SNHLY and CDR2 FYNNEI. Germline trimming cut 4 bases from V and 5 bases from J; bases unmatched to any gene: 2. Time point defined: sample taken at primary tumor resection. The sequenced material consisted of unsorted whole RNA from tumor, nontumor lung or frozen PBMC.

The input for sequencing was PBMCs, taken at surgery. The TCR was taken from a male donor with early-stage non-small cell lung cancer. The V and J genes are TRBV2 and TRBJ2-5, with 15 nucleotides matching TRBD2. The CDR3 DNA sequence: TGTGCCAGCAGTGGGACTAGCGGGGGGGAGGAGACCCAGTACTTC. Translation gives CASSGTSGGEETQYF.